This T cell receptor beta chain originates from a study of T cell responses to AZD1222 COVID-19 vaccine. Details on this clone: What it binds is unknown.

Assay used: immunoSEQ multiplex PCR; TCRdb lists only in-frame clones, some missing. The table includes 120,000 or so clones, about nine tenths detected once. The study, taken as a whole, reports: Spike-specific TCR breadth and depth rose after two AZD1222 doses. Spike-spanning, vaccine-associated CD4 TCRs were dominant at 160-218 and 743-854.

V was clipped by 4 bases and J by 4 bases; unmatched bases: 6. This CDR3 has 14 amino acids. Germline values: CDR1 WSHSY, CDR2 SAAADI. The input for sequencing was peripheral blood, taken on day 0 of AZD1222 vaccination. This receptor was identified in an adult in good health. The V gene is TRBV10-2, the J gene TRBJ2-5; 7 bases are shared with TRBD1. The CDR3 DNA is TGCGCCAGCAGTGCAGGCAGGGGGTCAGAGACCCAGTACTTC. This gives the protein CASSAGRGSETQYF.